This entry lists 24 T cell receptor beta chains sequenced from one sample in a study of cytomegalovirus exposure and HLA in healthy donors. PCR used 60 Vbeta primers and 13 Jbeta primers. TCRdb's table, derived via immunoSEQ multiplex PCR, lists solely in-frame clones and lacks some. This sample has about 180,000 clones, with 76% found just once. The sequenced sample was PBMCs. All receptors derive from a man younger than 35 in good health and CMV-seronegative.

The V call is TRBV18, the J call TRBJ2-7; possibly TRBD2 for D (5 bases). Trimming took 3 bases from V and 0 from J, leaving 12 bases between them. There are 15 residues in the CDR3. CDR1 is KGHSH and CDR2 is LQKENI in the germline V gene. The CDR3 protein is CASSPGGLLSYEQYF. In DNA, the CDR3 is TGTGCCAGCTCACCCGGCGGGTTACTCTCCTACGAGCAGTACTTC.

This clone was counted once. The V call is TRBV2, the J call TRBJ2-1; 13 nucleotides match TRBD2. The CDR3 runs 23 residues. CDR1 is SNHLY and CDR2 is FYNNEI in the germline V gene. Trimming at V came to 0 bases and at J to 0 bases, leaving 17 bases not matched to a gene. The DNA for the CDR3 is TGTGCCAGCAGTGAAGCGCAGGGACACCCGGGACTAGCGGGGCCAAGCTCCTACAATGAGCAGTTCTTC. It is translated as CASSEAQGHPGLAGPSSYNEQFF.

The rearrangement uses TRBV7-9 and TRBJ2-5, with D tentatively TRBD2 (6 bases). The CDR3 length is 16 residues. CDR1 SEHNR and CDR2 FQNEAQ come from the germline V gene (reference sequence). The V and J ends lost 5 bases and 5 bases respectively, with 21 bases between them. The DNA for the CDR3 is TGTGCCAGCAGCGGCACCGGGACTCTCAAGGGGGAGACCCAGTACTTC. This encodes CASSGTGTLKGETQYF.

The V call is TRBV2, the J call TRBJ1-2; possibly TRBD1 for D (6 bases). This CDR3 comprises 12 residues. V dropped 8 bases and J dropped 7 bases, with 14 bases sitting between them. The germline CDR1 and CDR2 sequences are SNHLY and FYNNEI. The CDR3 reads CASDSTGTGYTF. As DNA, the CDR3 is TGTGCCAGCGACTCCACAGGGACTGGCTACACCTTC. Full variable domain (outside the CDR3, taken from reference TRBV2 and TRBJ1-2): EPEVTQTPSHQVTQMGQEVILRCVPISNHLYFYWYRQILGQKVEFLVSFYNNEISEKSEIFDDQFSVERPDGSNFTLKIRSTKLEDSAMYFCASDSTGTGYTFGSGTRLTVV.

The rearrangement links TRBV27 to TRBJ1-3; D not certain. The germline gives CDR1 MNHEY, CDR2 SMNVEV (reference sequence). V lost 10 bases and J 0 bases, leaving 13 bases between the germline ends. The CDR3 is 14 residues long. The CDR3 coding sequence is TGTGCCAACCTTACAGAGCCCTCTGGAAACACCATATATTTT. It is translated as CANLTEPSGNTIYF.

V is TRBV28 and J is TRBJ1-1; perhaps TRBD1 as D (5 bases). The CDR3 runs 15 residues. Germline loops: CDR1 MDHEN, CDR2 SYDVKM. V was cut by 5 bases and J by 8 bases, with 21 bases left in between. The CDR3 nucleotides are TGTGCCAGCAGTCCCGCCTCGTGGGGGGAGGGGGAAGCTTTCTTT. Translated: CASSPASWGEGEAFF.

The chain combines TRBV25-1 with TRBJ1-5; TRBD1 matches at 8 bases. The V segment lost 4 bases and the J segment 6 bases; nucleotides outside the gene matches: 8. CDR3 length: 15 amino acids. In germline, CDR1 is MGHDK, CDR2 SYGVNS. The CDR3 DNA follows: TGTGCCAGCAGTGTATCGGGACAGGAGGGTCAGCCCCAGCATTTT. As protein: CASSVSGQEGQPQHF.

The table lists this clone with a count of one. The rearrangement links TRBV10-3 to TRBJ2-5; no clear D. CDR1 ENHRY and CDR2 SYGVKD come from the germline V gene. The CDR3 has 12 amino acids. Trimming took 0 bases from V and 5 from J, leaving 4 bases between them. The CDR3, as DNA: TGTGCCATCAGTGAGTCCCTGGAGACCCAGTACTTC. Translating gives CAISESLETQYF.

This chain links TRBV9 with TRBJ1-2, with no clear D. Between the trimmed V and J ends, which lost 3 bases and 5 bases, there was a span of 17 bases. In germline, CDR1 is SGDLS, CDR2 YYNGEE. CDR3 length equals 15 residues. Here the CDR3 DNA reads TGTGCCAGCAGCGCTGGCCCCGACATCCTATATGGCTACACCTTC. Its protein is CASSAGPDILYGYTF.

The chain has TRBV11-2 and TRBJ1-2; tentatively, D is TRBD1 (5 bases). The V end was cut by 1 base, the J end by 3 bases, with 12 bases between. The CDR3 spans 15 residues. Per the germline V gene, CDR1 is SGHAT and CDR2 is FQNNGV. The CDR3 bases are TGTGCCAGCAGCTTAGCCCCGACAGCATACTATGGCTACACCTTC. Translating it yields CASSLAPTAYYGYTF.

The V call is TRBV19, the J call TRBJ2-1, with TRBD1 as a possible D gene (6 bases). Trimming removed 5 bases at V and 5 bases at J, with 10 bases between. The CDR3 has 13 amino acids. Germline values: CDR1 LNHDA, CDR2 SQIVND (reference sequence). CDR3 bases: TGTGCCAGTAGTGCCTACAGGGACAATGAGCAGTTCTTC. It is translated as CASSAYRDNEQFF.

This chain connects TRBV6-5 to TRBJ1-5, with unresolved D. V lost 0 bases, J lost 7 bases, and 10 bases lay in between. Germline assignment: CDR1 MNHEY and CDR2 SVGAGI. The CDR3 spans 14 residues. The CDR3 DNA sequence: TGTGCCAGCAGTTACTCGACCCGGGAACAGCCCCAGCATTTT. As protein: CASSYSTREQPQHF.

The chain uses TRBV6-6 and TRBJ1-4, with D uncertain. The germline V gene has CDR1 MNHNY and CDR2 SVGAGI (reference sequence). The germline V and J ends were trimmed by 0 bases and 8 bases, with 7 bases remaining between them. CDR3 size: 13 residues. The CDR3 DNA reads as TGTGCCAGCAGTTACTCTGGGCCCGAAAAACTGTTTTTT. It codes for CASSYSGPEKLFF.

This clone was seen only a few times. The chain is built from TRBV2 and TRBJ2-2, with TRBD1 matching 8 bases. Germline CDR1 SNHLY, CDR2 FYNNEI. This CDR3 spans 16 amino acids. Losses at the gene ends were 8 bases for V and 9 bases for J; bases not matched to a gene: 17. The CDR3 nucleotides read TGTGCCAGCGGCTACTCGACAGGGGCTAATTCCAGGGAGCTGTTTTTT. Protein product: CASGYSTGANSRELFF.

The chain couples TRBV2 to TRBJ1-2; D call uncertain. Germline CDR1 reads SNHLY; CDR2 reads FYNNEI. The CDR3 is 12 amino acids. The V and J ends lost 7 bases and 5 bases respectively, with 11 bases between them. The CDR3 coding sequence is TGTGCCAGCAAAACGGGGAGTTATGGCTACACCTTC. Its protein product is CASKTGSYGYTF.

The CDR3 protein is CASSLGRTDTQYF. The CDR3 bases are TGTGCCAGCAGCCTGGGGCGCACAGATACGCAGTATTTT. This chain uses TRBV14 with TRBJ2-3; TRBD1 is a possible D gene (5 bases). V was shortened by 4 bases and J by 1 base, with 6 bases between the two germline ends. The CDR3 has 13 amino acids. Germline CDR1 reads SGHDN; CDR2 reads FVKESK.

This clone was observed a handful of times. Its ends do not fully match the called genes, so a read error is possible. This chain uses TRBV7-7 with TRBJ2-2, with a weak D call TRBD1 (7 bases). The CDR3 spans 16 residues. The germline CDR1 and CDR2 sequences are SSHAT and FNYEAQ (reference sequence). CDR3 loop: CASSLAQGGNTGELFF. CDR3 sequence (DNA): TGTGCTAGCAGCTTAGCGCAGGGGGGGAACACCGGGGAGCTGTTTTTT.

V gene TRBV11-3 combines with J gene TRBJ2-1, with D tentatively TRBD2 (6 bases). V was trimmed by 1 base and J by 4 bases, leaving 11 bases between them. The CDR3 runs 15 residues. From germline, CDR1 is SGHNT and CDR2 YENEEA. The CDR3 protein is CASSLGGDSYNEQFF. CDR3 in DNA: TGTGCCAGCAGCTTAGGCGGGGACTCGTACAATGAGCAGTTCTTC.

This chain connects TRBV11-2 to TRBJ2-5, with a possible D match to TRBD1 (6 bases). The J call is uncertain, as TRBJ2-7 better fits the DNA end. Germline V lookup: CDR1 SGHAT, CDR2 FQNNGV. CDR3 length equals 15 residues. In DNA form, the CDR3 reads TGTGCCAGCAGCCAAGACAGGACAGCCTCCTACGAGCAGTACTTC. The encoded protein is CASSQDRTASYEQYF.

The chain recombines TRBV18 with TRBJ2-7, with D possibly TRBD1 on 5 matching bases. The germline gives CDR1 KGHSH, CDR2 LQKENI. Trimming took 3 bases from V and 5 from J, leaving 14 bases between them. The CDR3 runs 14 residues. Here the CDR3 reads CASSPFGRANEQYF. Written as DNA, the CDR3 is TGTGCCAGCTCACCCTTCGGCAGGGCCAACGAGCAGTACTTC.

This sequence joins TRBV2 and TRBJ1-6; 7 nucleotides line up with TRBD1. With V trimmed by 7 bases and J by 9 bases, 18 bases remained unmatched. This CDR3 region has 17 residues. The germline V gene encodes CDR1 SNHLY and CDR2 FYNNEI. The CDR3 nucleotides are TGTGCCAGCACCGGGACAGAAGGGCCCGGCCAATTTTCACCCCTCCACTTT. Amino acid sequence: CASTGTEGPGQFSPLHF. Supplemented by reference TRBV2 and TRBJ1-6, the full variable domain reads EPEVTQTPSHQVTQMGQEVILRCVPISNHLYFYWYRQILGQKVEFLVSFYNNEISEKSEIFDDQFSVERPDGSNFTLKIRSTKLEDSAMYFCASTGTEGPGQFSPLHFGNGTRLTVT.

This chain connects TRBV30 to TRBJ2-7, with a possible D match to TRBD1 (6 bases). Germline assignment: CDR1 GTSNPN and CDR2 SVGIG (reference sequence). The CDR3 has 14 amino acids. V gave up 5 bases and J gave up 5 bases, with 19 bases separating them. The CDR3 loop reads CAWGWGRRKNEQYF. The CDR3 DNA is TGTGCCTGGGGGTGGGGGCGTCGAAAGAACGAGCAGTACTTC.

The rearrangement uses TRBV9 and TRBJ1-1; D uncertain. Trimming removed 0 bases from V and 1 base from J, with 7 bases in between. Germline V CDR1 and CDR2: SGDLS, YYNGEE. This CDR3 spans 14 amino acids. This CDR3 reads CASSVGNRNTEAFF. For the CDR3, the DNA is TGTGCCAGCAGCGTAGGGAACAGGAACACTGAAGCTTTCTTT.

This clone showed up just a few times. The chain carries TRBV5-1 and TRBJ2-7, with TRBD1 matching over 8 bases. The CDR3 runs to 14 residues. The germline CDR1 and CDR2 sequences are SGHRS and YFSETQ. V was pared by 3 bases and J by 1 base, with 3 bases of the junction left unmatched. The CDR3 DNA is TGCGCCAGCAGCTCTAACAGGGGGTCCTACGAGCAGTACTTC. The encoded protein is CASSSNRGSYEQYF. Variable domain in full (rest from reference TRBV5-1 and TRBJ2-7): KAGVTQTPRYLIKTRGQQVTLSCSPISGHRSVSWYQQTPGQGLQFLFEYFSETQRNKGNFPGRFSGRQFSNSRSEMNVSTLELGDSALYLCASSSNRGSYEQYFGPGTRLTVT.